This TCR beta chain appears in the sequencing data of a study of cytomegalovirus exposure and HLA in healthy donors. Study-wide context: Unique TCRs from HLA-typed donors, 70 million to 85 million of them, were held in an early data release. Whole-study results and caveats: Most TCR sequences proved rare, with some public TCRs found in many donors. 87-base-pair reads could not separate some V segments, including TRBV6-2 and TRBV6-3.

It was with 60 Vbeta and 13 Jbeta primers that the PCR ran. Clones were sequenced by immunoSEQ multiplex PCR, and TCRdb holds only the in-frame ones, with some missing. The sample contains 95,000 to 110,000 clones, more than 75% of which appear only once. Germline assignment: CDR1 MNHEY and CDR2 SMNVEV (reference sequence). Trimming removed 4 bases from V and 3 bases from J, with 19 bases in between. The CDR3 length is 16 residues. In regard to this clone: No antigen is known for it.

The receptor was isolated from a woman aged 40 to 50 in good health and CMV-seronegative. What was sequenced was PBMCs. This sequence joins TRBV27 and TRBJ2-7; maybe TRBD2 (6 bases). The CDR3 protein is CASSSPTTTGVYEQYF. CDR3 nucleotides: TGTGCCAGCAGTTCCCCCACAACGACGGGGGTCTACGAGCAGTACTTC.